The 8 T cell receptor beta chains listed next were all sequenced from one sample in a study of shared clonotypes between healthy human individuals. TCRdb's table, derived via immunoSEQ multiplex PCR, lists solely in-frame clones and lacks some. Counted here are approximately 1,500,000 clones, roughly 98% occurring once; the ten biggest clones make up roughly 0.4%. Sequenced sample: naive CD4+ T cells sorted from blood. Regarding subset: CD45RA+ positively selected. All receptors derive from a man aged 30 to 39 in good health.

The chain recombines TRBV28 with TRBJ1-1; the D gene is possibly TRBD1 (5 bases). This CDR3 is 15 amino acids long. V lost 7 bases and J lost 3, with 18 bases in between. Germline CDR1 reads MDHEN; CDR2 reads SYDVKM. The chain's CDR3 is CASTSRGGGDTEAFF. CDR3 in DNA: TGTGCCAGCACTTCCCGGGGCGGAGGGGACACTGAAGCTTTCTTT.

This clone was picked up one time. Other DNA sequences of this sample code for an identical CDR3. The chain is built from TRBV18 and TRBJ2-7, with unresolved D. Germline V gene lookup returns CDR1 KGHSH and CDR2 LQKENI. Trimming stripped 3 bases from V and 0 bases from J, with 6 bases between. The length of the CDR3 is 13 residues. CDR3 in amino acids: CASSPASSYEQYF. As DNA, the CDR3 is TGTGCCAGCTCACCGGCCAGCTCCTACGAGCAGTACTTC.

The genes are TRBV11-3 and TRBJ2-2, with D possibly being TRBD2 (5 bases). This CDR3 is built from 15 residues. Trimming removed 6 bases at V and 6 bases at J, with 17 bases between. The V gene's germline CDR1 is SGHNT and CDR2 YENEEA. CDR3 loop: CASRRAGVEPGELFF. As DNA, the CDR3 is TGTGCCAGCAGGCGTGCCGGGGTAGAGCCCGGGGAGCTGTTTTTT.

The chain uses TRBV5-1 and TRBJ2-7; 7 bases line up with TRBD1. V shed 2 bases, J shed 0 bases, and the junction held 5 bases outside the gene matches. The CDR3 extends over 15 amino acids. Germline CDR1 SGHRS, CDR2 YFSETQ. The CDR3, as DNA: TGCGCCAGCAGCTTACAGGGGTCTATCTCCTACGAGCAGTACTTC. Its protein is CASSLQGSISYEQYF. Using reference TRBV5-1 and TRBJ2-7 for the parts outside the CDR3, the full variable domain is KAGVTQTPRYLIKTRGQQVTLSCSPISGHRSVSWYQQTPGQGLQFLFEYFSETQRNKGNFPGRFSGRQFSNSRSEMNVSTLELGDSALYLCASSLQGSISYEQYFGPGTRLTVT.

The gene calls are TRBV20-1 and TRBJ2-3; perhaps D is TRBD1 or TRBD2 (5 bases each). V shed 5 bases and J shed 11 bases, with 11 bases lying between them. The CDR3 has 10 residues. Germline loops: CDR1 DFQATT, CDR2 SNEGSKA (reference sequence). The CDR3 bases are TGCAGTGCTCTCACTAGGGGGCAGTATTTT. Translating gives CSALTRGQYF.

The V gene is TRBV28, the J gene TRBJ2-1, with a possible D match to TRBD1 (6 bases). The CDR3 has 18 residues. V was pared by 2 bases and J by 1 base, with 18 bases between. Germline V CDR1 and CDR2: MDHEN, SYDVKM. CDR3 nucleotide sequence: TGTGCCAGCAGTTTACCTTTCCGGGACACCCTTTCCTACAATGAGCAGTTCTTC. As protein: CASSLPFRDTLSYNEQFF.

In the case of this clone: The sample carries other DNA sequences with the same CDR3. DNA for the CDR3: TGCAGTGCTAGTCGGAGTTACGAGCAGTACTTC. Amino acid sequence: CSASRSYEQYF. J is TRBJ2-7 and V is TRBV20-1; D not certain. There are 11 residues in the CDR3. Between the trimmed V and J ends, which lost 3 bases and 4 bases, there was a span of 7 bases. Germline-derived CDR1 and CDR2 are DFQATT and SNEGSKA (reference sequence).

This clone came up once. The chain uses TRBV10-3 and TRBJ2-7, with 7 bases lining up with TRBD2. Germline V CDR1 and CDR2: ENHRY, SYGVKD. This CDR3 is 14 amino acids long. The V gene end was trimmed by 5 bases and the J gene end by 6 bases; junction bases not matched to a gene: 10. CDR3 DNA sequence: TGTGCCATCAGTTCCGGGACTATCGACGGCGAGCAGTACTTC. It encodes CAISSGTIDGEQYF.